This T cell receptor (beta chain) stems from a study of blood T cell repertoires in COVID-19. Study overall: Sources were T cells, B-cell-depleted T cells, or PBMCs; the material itself was cDNA or gDNA.

Original analysis: Reference gene primers were amplified, and this amplification served to estimate nucleated cell counts. The method was immunoSEQ multiplex PCR; TCRdb's version includes in-frame clones alone and lacks a portion of them. The DNA gave D and trimming, while V, J and clone size come from that table. The sample holds around 300,000 clones, roughly 89% seen once. This CDR3 region has 14 residues. Per the germline V gene, CDR1 is KGHSH and CDR2 is LQKENI. V was shortened by 0 bases and J by 4 bases, with 7 bases between the two germline ends. The specimen was PBMCs or T cells enriched from blood (not recorded which). The V and J genes are TRBV18 and TRBJ1-3, with unresolved D. The source is a woman aged 30 to 39 who had recovered from COVID-19. In nucleotides, the CDR3 is TGTGCCAGCTCACCACCATCCGGGGGAAACACCATATATTTT. Its protein product is CASSPPSGGNTIYF.